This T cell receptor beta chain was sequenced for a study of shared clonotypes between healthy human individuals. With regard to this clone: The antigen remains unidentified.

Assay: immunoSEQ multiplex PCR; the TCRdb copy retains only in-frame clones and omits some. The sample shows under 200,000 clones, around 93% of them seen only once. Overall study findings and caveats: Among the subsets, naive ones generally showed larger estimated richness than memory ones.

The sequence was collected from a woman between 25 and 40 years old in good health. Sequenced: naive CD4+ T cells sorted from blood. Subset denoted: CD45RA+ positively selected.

Here the CDR3 reads CAWSVRLGSPNNEQFF. CDR3 DNA: TGTGCCTGGAGTGTACGCTTGGGATCACCCAACAATGAGCAGTTCTTC. This chain links TRBV30 with TRBJ2-1; D gene unclear. Germline V CDR1 and CDR2: GTSNPN, SVGIG (reference sequence). Trimming cost V 0 bases and J 5 bases, with 17 bases left between them. This CDR3 has 16 amino acids.